A single TCR beta chain is shown here with its context. Its antigen is still unknown. No much larger clone exists at a distance of one base, and base qualities are not known. TCRbeta CDR3 regions were amplified from genomic DNA by means of the immunoSEQ Assay, a bias-controlled multiplex PCR. In the source study's methods: The number of nucleated cells in each sample was estimated by amplification of reference gene primers within the assay. To quantify the absolute abundance of each unique TCRbeta CDR3 rearrangement, sequence reads were collapsed and filtered. For each sample, productive Simpson clonality was calculated as the square root of Simpson's diversity index across productive rearrangements. TCRdb provides this immuneACCESS table in a form limited to in-frame rearrangements. Some clones are lacking; in checked studies, under half of them reflect an unresolved V gene, and why the rest are absent is not known. The DNA gave D and trimming, while V, J and clone size come from that table. The sample yields around 500,000 clones; about 88% were counted once. Roughly 8.5% of the sample rests with the top ten.

Enrolling through a virtual design, the prospective study's participants ranged in age from roughly 18 to 95 years and lived across some 22 United States geographic areas. To assign participants to cohorts, the prospective study relied on clinical history that participants themselves reported in a screening survey and a study questionnaire. ImmuneRACE Cohort 3 recovered participants were defined by two consecutive negative NP/OP PCR tests, healthcare professional clearance, or symptom resolution. Mobile phlebotomists in the prospective study collected whole blood, serum and a nasopharyngeal or oropharyngeal swab from every participant. Over a roughly 2-month period, participants in the prospective study had the option of providing additional blood draws and questionnaires. Before DNA extraction, blood samples from the prospective study were shipped at room temperature or frozen. CDR1 and CDR2 are read off the germline V gene (reference sequence) as MNHNY and SVGAGI. The CDR3 covers 15 residues, taking in both the cysteine and the phenylalanine. Solely the CDR3 DNA is kept, with 45 bases framed from the first base. V is pared back by 3 bases and J by 9 bases, with 15 bases lying between the germline termini.

The entry originates in a study of blood T cell repertoires in COVID-19 (TCRdb year 2020). Study-level background: Collaborator samples came from the United States, Italy and Spain and covered acute and convalescent phases of COVID-19. The samples were drawn from the first 160 participants of the ongoing ImmuneRACE study and from 1,254 subjects provided by 6 global collaborators. Subjects who had been exposed to COVID-19, were actively infected with it, or had recovered from it provided the deeply sampled blood TCRbeta repertoires that made up the dataset. The repertoires were released in a freely available public database intended as a resource for research on the immune response to SARS-CoV-2. The sample metadata nearly always contained a de-identified subject ID, COVID-19 status, age in years and sex. The material from the prospective study consisted of cDNA or gDNA derived from T cells, B-cell-depleted T cells, or PBMCs. HLA class I and class II types, where available, came from metadata supplied by the sample provider rather than from assay-based typing.

Study-wide findings and limitations: Clinical and demographic metadata were provided uncurated, with the amount varying by source and participant.

The rearranged segments are TRBV6-6 and TRBJ1-6; the D gene is perhaps TRBD1, from 5 matching bases. The specimen was PBMCs or T cells enriched from blood (not recorded which). The sequence came from a woman aged 60 to 75 who had recovered from COVID-19. The CDR3 protein is CASSYSPGGGSPLHF. The nucleotide sequence reads TGTGCCAGCAGTTATTCGCCCGGGGGGGGTTCACCCCTCCACTTT.